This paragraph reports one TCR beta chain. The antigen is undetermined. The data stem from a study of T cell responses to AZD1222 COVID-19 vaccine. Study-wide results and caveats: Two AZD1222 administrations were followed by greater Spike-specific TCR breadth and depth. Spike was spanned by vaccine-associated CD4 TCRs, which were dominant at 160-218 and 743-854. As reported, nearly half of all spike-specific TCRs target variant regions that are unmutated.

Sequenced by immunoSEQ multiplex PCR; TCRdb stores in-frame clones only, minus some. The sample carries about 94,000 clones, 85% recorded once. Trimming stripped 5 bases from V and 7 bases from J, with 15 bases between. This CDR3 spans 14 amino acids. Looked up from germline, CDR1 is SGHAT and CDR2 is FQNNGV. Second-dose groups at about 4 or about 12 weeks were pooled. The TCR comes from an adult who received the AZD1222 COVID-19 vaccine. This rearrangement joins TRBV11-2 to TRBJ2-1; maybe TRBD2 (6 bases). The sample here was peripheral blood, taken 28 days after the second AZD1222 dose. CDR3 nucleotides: TGTGCCAGCAGCCGGGACTTCAGTAGGAATGAGCAGTTCTTC. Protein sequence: CASSRDFSRNEQFF. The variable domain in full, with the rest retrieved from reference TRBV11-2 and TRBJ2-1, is EAGVAQSPRYKIIEKRQSVAFWCNPISGHATLYWYQQILGQGPKLLIQFQNNGVVDDSQLPKDRFSAERLKGVDSTLKIQPAKLEDSAVYLCASSRDFSRNEQFFGPGTRLTVL.